These T cell receptor beta chains were read from a single sample in a study of identical twins. TCRdb re-called the 5' RACE reads with MiXCR, one entry per CDR3 protein. This sample has over 200,000 distinct CDR3 sequences, with 5% to 7% found just once. Another study also made use of these data, one on T cells expressing NK-cell markers.

Specimen: CD8+ T cells sorted from blood. Receptor source: a woman between 18 and 30 years old in good health. CDR3s include the opening cysteine and the closing phenylalanine or tryptophan. A D gene is named only where the DNA matches it firmly. Clone size is shown for a subset of rows, as once, few, many or a class of expanded clone.

CDR3aa: CCARDPAPGTDNYGYTF
CDR3nt: TGCTGTGCTAGAGACCCAGCTCCGGGCACGGATAACTATGGCTACACCTTC
d_gene: -
v_gene: TRBV20-1
abundance: -
j_gene: TRBJ1-2

CDR3aa: CASSYSSRDSGWGYTF
CDR3nt: TGTGCCAGCAGTTACTCGAGTAGGGACTCGGGATGGGGCTACACCTTC
d_gene: -
v_gene: TRBV6-5
abundance: few
j_gene: TRBJ1-2

CDR3aa: CASSYPRSGRGYEQYF
CDR3nt: TGTGCCAGCAGTTACCCCCGGTCCGGGAGAGGGTACGAGCAGTACTTC
d_gene: -
v_gene: TRBV6-2/TRBV6-3
abundance: many
j_gene: TRBJ2-7

CDR3aa: CASSLGGGQINTEAFF
CDR3nt: TGTGCCAGCAGCTTAGGGGGGGGACAAATTAACACTGAAGCTTTCTTT
d_gene: -
v_gene: TRBV11-2
abundance: few
j_gene: TRBJ1-1

CDR3aa: CASSGDRDRVDDEQFF
CDR3nt: TGTGCCAGCAGCGGGGATCGGGACAGGGTAGACGATGAGCAGTTCTTC
d_gene: TRBD1
v_gene: TRBV9
abundance: -
j_gene: TRBJ2-1

CDR3aa: CASSQGGLTTDTQYF
CDR3nt: TGTGCCAGCAGCCAAGGGGGCCTAACCACAGATACGCAGTATTTT
d_gene: -
v_gene: TRBV14
abundance: -
j_gene: TRBJ2-3

CDR3aa: CASSQWGGEQFF
CDR3nt: TGTGCCAGTAGCCAATGGGGGGGTGAGCAGTTCTTC
d_gene: TRBD2
v_gene: TRBV19
abundance: few
j_gene: TRBJ2-1

CDR3aa: CASSTPGWGVTEAFF
CDR3nt: TGTGCCAGCAGCACCCCCGGGTGGGGAGTGACTGAAGCTTTCTTT
d_gene: -
v_gene: TRBV6-1
abundance: few
j_gene: TRBJ1-1

CDR3aa: CASIPGTGELFF
CDR3nt: TGTGCCAGCATCCCCGGGACCGGGGAGCTGTTTTTT
d_gene: -
v_gene: TRBV2
abundance: many
j_gene: TRBJ2-2

CDR3aa: CATSGRGYEGANVLTF
CDR3nt: TGTGCAACCTCGGGCAGGGGTTACGAAGGGGCCAACGTCCTGACTTTC
d_gene: -
v_gene: TRBV12-3/TRBV12-4
abundance: -
j_gene: TRBJ2-6

CDR3aa: CASSIAGFSQGEQFF
CDR3nt: TGTGCCAGTAGTATAGCTGGCTTTTCGCAGGGAGAGCAGTTCTTC
d_gene: -
v_gene: TRBV19
abundance: few
j_gene: TRBJ2-1

CDR3aa: CATKREYYEQYF
CDR3nt: TGTGCCACTAAGCGGGAGTATTACGAGCAGTACTTC
d_gene: TRBD2
v_gene: TRBV10-3
abundance: -
j_gene: TRBJ2-7

CDR3aa: CASSLALAGDNEQFF
CDR3nt: TGTGCCAGCAGTTTAGCACTAGCGGGGGACAATGAGCAGTTCTTC
d_gene: TRBD2
v_gene: TRBV12-3/TRBV12-4
abundance: few
j_gene: TRBJ2-1

CDR3aa: CASSLSSQSGANVLTF
CDR3nt: TGCGCCAGCAGCTTGAGTAGCCAATCTGGGGCCAACGTCCTGACTTTC
d_gene: -
v_gene: TRBV5-1
abundance: few
j_gene: TRBJ2-6

CDR3aa: CASSQDTVSYNEQFF
CDR3nt: TGCGCCAGCAGCCAAGATACAGTATCCTACAATGAGCAGTTCTTC
d_gene: -
v_gene: TRBV4-3
abundance: -
j_gene: TRBJ2-1

CDR3aa: CGPGRRNQPQHF
CDR3nt: TGTGGCCCGGGGCGGAGGAATCAGCCCCAGCATTTT
d_gene: -
v_gene: TRBV10-3
abundance: few
j_gene: TRBJ1-5

CDR3aa: CSARDQTGPTYEQYF
CDR3nt: TGCAGTGCTAGAGATCAGACAGGGCCTACCTACGAGCAGTACTTC
d_gene: TRBD1
v_gene: TRBV20-1
abundance: -
j_gene: TRBJ2-7

CDR3aa: CASSLAPETEAFF
CDR3nt: TGTGCCAGCAGCTTGGCCCCTGAAACTGAAGCTTTCTTT
d_gene: -
v_gene: TRBV5-5
abundance: few
j_gene: TRBJ1-1

CDR3aa: CASTEIPTGAQETQYF
CDR3nt: TGTGCCAGCACCGAAATACCTACAGGGGCGCAAGAGACCCAGTACTTC
d_gene: TRBD1
v_gene: TRBV28
abundance: many
j_gene: TRBJ2-5

CDR3aa: CASSYPDSRMAQYF
CDR3nt: TGTGCCAGCAGTTACCCGGACTCAAGAATGGCCCAGTACTTC
d_gene: -
v_gene: TRBV6-5
abundance: many
j_gene: TRBJ2-5

CDR3aa: CSVRGVEGENIQYF
CDR3nt: TGCAGCGTGAGGGGTGTAGAAGGGGAGAACATTCAGTACTTC
d_gene: -
v_gene: TRBV29-1
abundance: many
j_gene: TRBJ2-4

CDR3aa: CASSYWGNNNEQFF
CDR3nt: TGTGCCAGCAGTTATTGGGGGAACAACAATGAGCAGTTCTTC
d_gene: -
v_gene: TRBV6-5
abundance: -
j_gene: TRBJ2-1

CDR3aa: CAINIAPSYEQYF
CDR3nt: TGTGCCATCAACATCGCTCCATCCTACGAGCAGTACTTC
d_gene: -
v_gene: TRBV10-3
abundance: few
j_gene: TRBJ2-7

CDR3aa: CASSYTGTGENEQFF
CDR3nt: TGTGCCAGCAGCTACACGGGGACAGGGGAAAATGAGCAGTTCTTC
d_gene: TRBD1
v_gene: TRBV7-8
abundance: few
j_gene: TRBJ2-1

CDR3aa: CSATDRGLGNFYEQYF
CDR3nt: TGCAGTGCAACAGACAGGGGACTTGGTAACTTCTACGAGCAGTACTTC
d_gene: TRBD1
v_gene: TRBV20-1
abundance: many
j_gene: TRBJ2-7

CDR3aa: CASSEAGAYGYTF
CDR3nt: TGCGCCAGCTCCGAGGCAGGGGCCTATGGCTACACCTTC
d_gene: -
v_gene: TRBV5-1
abundance: few
j_gene: TRBJ1-2

CDR3aa: CSVGSTDTQYF
CDR3nt: TGCAGCGTTGGTTCCACCGATACGCAGTATTTT
d_gene: -
v_gene: TRBV29-1
abundance: many
j_gene: TRBJ2-3

CDR3aa: CASTGTDALLPYNEQFF
CDR3nt: TGTGCCAGCACCGGGACAGATGCTCTACTGCCCTACAATGAGCAGTTCTTC
d_gene: TRBD1
v_gene: TRBV7-9
abundance: many
j_gene: TRBJ2-1

CDR3aa: CASSYSVGGGLSEQYF
CDR3nt: TGTGCCAGCAGTTACTCCGTGGGGGGAGGCCTCTCCGAGCAGTACTTC
d_gene: -
v_gene: TRBV6-5
abundance: -
j_gene: TRBJ2-7

CDR3aa: CASSLGAGNTDTQYF
CDR3nt: TGTGCCAGCAGCCTAGGGGCAGGAAACACAGATACGCAGTATTTT
d_gene: -
v_gene: TRBV14
abundance: -
j_gene: TRBJ2-3

CDR3aa: CASSGTGSLTQYF
CDR3nt: TGTGCCAGCAGTGGAACAGGGTCACTGACCCAGTACTTC
d_gene: -
v_gene: TRBV12-3/TRBV12-4
abundance: many
j_gene: TRBJ2-5

CDR3aa: CASSLMTSGTGELFF
CDR3nt: TGTGCCAGCAGCCTTATGACTAGTGGGACCGGGGAGCTGTTTTTT
d_gene: -
v_gene: TRBV7-6
abundance: -
j_gene: TRBJ2-2

CDR3aa: CSVATGVDTGELFF
CDR3nt: TGCAGCGTCGCTACAGGGGTGGACACCGGGGAGCTGTTTTTT
d_gene: TRBD1
v_gene: TRBV29-1
abundance: many
j_gene: TRBJ2-2

CDR3aa: CASSPTGGRGTGELFF
CDR3nt: TGTGCCAGTAGCCCCACAGGGGGCAGGGGAACCGGGGAGCTGTTTTTT
d_gene: TRBD1
v_gene: TRBV19
abundance: -
j_gene: TRBJ2-2

CDR3aa: CAISDRTSAPGELFF
CDR3nt: TGTGCCATCAGTGATAGGACTAGCGCCCCCGGGGAGCTGTTTTTT
d_gene: TRBD2
v_gene: TRBV10-3
abundance: many
j_gene: TRBJ2-2

CDR3aa: CASSQEPVADTQYF
CDR3nt: TGTGCCAGCAGCCAAGAACCAGTTGCGGATACGCAGTATTTT
d_gene: -
v_gene: TRBV4-2
abundance: -
j_gene: TRBJ2-3

CDR3aa: CASRPRDFLNNEQFF
CDR3nt: TGTGCCAGCAGACCCCGGGACTTCCTGAACAATGAGCAGTTCTTC
d_gene: -
v_gene: TRBV7-9
abundance: few
j_gene: TRBJ2-1